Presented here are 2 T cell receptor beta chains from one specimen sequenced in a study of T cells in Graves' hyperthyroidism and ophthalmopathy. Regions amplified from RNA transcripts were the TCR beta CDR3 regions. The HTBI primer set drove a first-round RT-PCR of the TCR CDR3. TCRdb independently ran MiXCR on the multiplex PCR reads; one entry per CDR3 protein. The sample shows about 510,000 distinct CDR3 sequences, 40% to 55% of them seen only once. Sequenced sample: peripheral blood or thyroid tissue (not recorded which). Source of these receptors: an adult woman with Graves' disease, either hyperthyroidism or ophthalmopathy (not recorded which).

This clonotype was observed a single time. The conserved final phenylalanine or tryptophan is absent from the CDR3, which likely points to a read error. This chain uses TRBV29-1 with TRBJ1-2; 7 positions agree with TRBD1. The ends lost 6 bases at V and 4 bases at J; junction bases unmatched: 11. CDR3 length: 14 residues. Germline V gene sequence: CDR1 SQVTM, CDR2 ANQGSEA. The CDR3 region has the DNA TGCAGCGTCGTGGGGAGGGGGCAGACCTATGGCTACACCGTC. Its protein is CSVVGRGQTYGYTV.

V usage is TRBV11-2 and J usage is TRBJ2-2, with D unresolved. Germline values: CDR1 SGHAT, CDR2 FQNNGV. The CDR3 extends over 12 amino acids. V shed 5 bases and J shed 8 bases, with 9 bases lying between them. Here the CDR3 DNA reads TGTGCCAGCAGCGTCCATCCAGGGGAGCTGTTTTTT. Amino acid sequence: CASSVHPGELFF.